Below, 27 T cell receptor beta chains from the same sample are listed, as sequenced in a study of blood T cell repertoires in COVID-19 (dated by TCRdb to 2019 to 2021). The method was the immunoSEQ multiplex PCR assay. TCRdb's version of the immuneACCESS table is confined to in-frame rearrangements and falls short of the full clone set. An unresolved V gene accounts for under half of the shortfall where checked; the remainder is of unknown origin. The sample contains approximately 390,000 clones, around nine tenths of them found a single time. About 9.4% of the sample belongs to the ten largest clones. Sequencing used PBMCs or T cells enriched from blood (not recorded which). The receptor set was obtained from a woman aged 45-65 years who had recovered from COVID-19.

This sequence joins TRBV23-1 and TRBJ1-1; D is unclear. TRBV23-1 is labeled an ORF, and its function is uncertain. Trimming took 11 bases from V and 3 from J, leaving 22 bases between them. The length of the CDR3 is 15 residues. CDR3 loop: CAFSITRPGDTEAFF. DNA of the CDR3: TGCGCCTTCTCAATCACCCGCCCGGGAGACACTGAAGCTTTCTTT.

This clone came up a few times. The rearrangement links TRBV6-5 to TRBJ2-7, with 9 bases identical to TRBD1. This CDR3 is built from 14 residues. With V trimmed by 7 bases and J by 5 bases, 9 bases remained unmatched. Germline CDR1 is MNHEY and CDR2 is SVGAGI. CDR3 nucleotides: TGTGCCAGCAAAGCTCCGGGACAGGGAAACGAGCAGTACTTC. Its translation is CASKAPGQGNEQYF.

This clone appeared a few times. The chain combines TRBV4-1 with TRBJ1-6; TRBD1 might be the D (5 bases). Trimming left V 6 bases short and J 9 bases short, with 15 bases between. There are 14 residues in the CDR3. Germline-derived CDR1 and CDR2 are MGHRA and YSYEKL. The CDR3 protein is CASSPTESTSPLHF. CDR3 nucleotides: TGCGCCAGCAGTCCGACAGAATCAACTTCACCCCTCCACTTT.

As regards this clone: Other DNA sequences from this sample encode an identical CDR3 as well. The chain links TRBV5-1 to TRBJ1-2; D is perhaps TRBD1 (6 bases). The CDR3 extends over 13 amino acids. V lost 0 bases and J 8 bases, leaving 11 bases between the germline ends. Germline V gene data show CDR1 as SGHRS and CDR2 as YFSETQ. The CDR3 sequence: CASSLAGGEGYTF. In DNA, the CDR3 is TGCGCCAGCAGCTTGGCTGGGGGCGAAGGCTACACCTTC.

This clone was observed a few times. V gene TRBV29-1 combines with J gene TRBJ1-2; the match to TRBD1 covers 7 bases. This CDR3 has 14 amino acids. V lost 5 bases and J lost 4; bases outside the gene matches: 10. Per germline, CDR1 SQVTM and CDR2 ANQGSEA. For the CDR3, the DNA is TGCAGCGTTCGAAGGGACAGATCGACCTATGGCTACACCTTC. Its translation is CSVRRDRSTYGYTF.

The gene calls are TRBV7-9 and TRBJ2-5; 8 bases fit TRBD1. Germline V CDR1 and CDR2: SEHNR, FQNEAQ (reference sequence). The junction had 16 bases not matched to a gene; V was cut back by 3 bases and J by 4 bases. This CDR3 is 18 amino acids long. The chain's CDR3 is CASSFMSGGAFGAETQYF. DNA for the CDR3: TGTGCCAGCAGCTTTATGTCAGGGGGCGCGTTTGGAGCAGAGACCCAGTACTTC.

The chain combines TRBV10-3 with TRBJ1-5, with D tentatively TRBD1 (5 bases). The CDR3 runs to 13 residues. V was trimmed by 3 bases and J by 8 bases, leaving 11 bases between them. CDR1 is ENHRY, CDR2 SYGVKD, per germline. The CDR3 DNA is TGTGCCATCAGTGATGACCGGGGGGAGCCCCAGCATTTT. This codes for CAISDDRGEPQHF.

The V and J genes are TRBV10-3 and TRBJ1-2; 8 nucleotides agree with TRBD1. Trimming took 2 bases from V and 2 from J; bases not matched to a gene: 1. Germline V gene lookup returns CDR1 ENHRY and CDR2 SYGVKD. This CDR3 is built from 14 residues. The CDR3, as DNA: TGTGCCATCAGTGAGGGGACAGGCAACTATGGCTACACCTTC. This encodes CAISEGTGNYGYTF.

The chain joins TRBV5-4 to TRBJ1-1; D perhaps matches TRBD1 (5 bases). V lost 1 base, J lost 5 bases, and 15 bases lay in between. Germline CDR1 reads SGHNT; CDR2 reads YYREEE (reference sequence). CDR3 length: 15 residues. CDR3 sequence (DNA): TGTGCCAGCAGCTTGCAAACGGGGGGGAAGACTGAAGCTTTCTTT. This translates into CASSLQTGGKTEAFF.

In the case of this clone: Other nucleotide sequences in the sample specify the same CDR3. The chain uses TRBV20-1 and TRBJ1-5; 7 bases are a match to TRBD1. V dropped 3 bases and J dropped 4; count of bases not matched to a gene: 6. Germline CDR1 DFQATT, CDR2 SNEGSKA (reference sequence). The CDR3 totals 14 residues. This chain's CDR3 is CSASPDRENQPQHF. CDR3 nucleotides: TGCAGTGCTAGTCCCGACAGGGAGAATCAGCCCCAGCATTTT.

This clone is a singleton in its sample. V gene TRBV9 combines with J gene TRBJ1-2; a weak D match, TRBD1 (6 bases). There are 17 residues in the CDR3. Germline values: CDR1 SGDLS, CDR2 YYNGEE. Trimming took 3 bases from V and 2 from J, leaving 20 bases between them. The CDR3 is CASSEGRQVDVNYGYTF. CDR3 in DNA: TGTGCCAGCAGCGAGGGAAGACAGGTGGATGTCAACTATGGCTACACCTTC.

This rearrangement joins TRBV2 to TRBJ1-5; TRBD1 matches at 7 bases. Unmatched junction bases numbered 9, after V lost 8 bases and J lost 5 bases. Germline assignment: CDR1 SNHLY and CDR2 FYNNEI. The CDR3 covers 14 residues. CDR3 sequence: CASRTDRVHQPQHF. The CDR3 DNA reads TGTGCCAGCCGAACCGACAGGGTTCATCAGCCCCAGCATTTT.

This clone has just a few counts. The chain is built from TRBV5-1 and TRBJ1-1, with TRBD1 identical over 7 bases. The CDR3 covers 14 residues. V was clipped by 2 bases and J by 4 bases; unmatched bases: 5. The V gene's germline CDR1 is SGHRS and CDR2 YFSETQ. CDR3 DNA sequence: TGCGCCAGCAGCTTCGGGACAGAGTCCACTGAAGCTTTCTTT. Its protein is CASSFGTESTEAFF.

The V and J genes are TRBV5-6 and TRBJ2-5; 12 nucleotides match TRBD2. V shed 3 bases and J 7 bases; nucleotides not matched to a gene: 10. There are 16 residues in the CDR3. From germline, CDR1 is SGHDT and CDR2 YYEEEE. The CDR3 here is CASSYGLAGITGTQYF. The CDR3 nucleotides are TGTGCCAGCAGCTACGGACTAGCGGGGATCACGGGGACCCAGTACTTC.

The DNA of the CDR3 is TGCGCCAGCGAAGACACATTGAACACTGAAGCTTTCTTT. Amino acid sequence: CASEDTLNTEAFF. The chain uses TRBV10-2 and TRBJ1-1; D ambiguous. CDR1 is WSHSY, CDR2 SAAADI, per germline. The CDR3 has 13 amino acids. V lost 8 bases, J lost 0 bases, and 10 bases lay in between.

The V and J genes are TRBV30 and TRBJ1-2; D ambiguous. Germline V gene lookup returns CDR1 GTSNPN and CDR2 SVGIG (reference sequence). V lost 0 bases to trimming and J lost 5 bases, with 10 bases between them. The CDR3 runs to 13 residues. CDR3 nucleotides: TGTGCCTGGAGTGTTATTTCGGGATATGGCTACACCTTC. Its protein is CAWSVISGYGYTF.

This rearrangement joins TRBV30 to TRBJ1-5; a possible D gene is TRBD1 (5 bases). The CDR3 is 14 amino acids. In germline, CDR1 is GTSNPN, CDR2 SVGIG (reference sequence). Trimming shortened V by 2 bases and J by 6 bases, and 14 bases separated the two germline ends. The CDR3 region is CAWSTPRRGQPQHF. CDR3 coding DNA: TGTGCCTGGAGTACACCACGAAGGGGTCAGCCCCAGCATTTT.

The V call is TRBV28, the J call TRBJ1-2, with no clear D. The CDR3 runs to 14 residues. The V gene lost 6 bases and the J gene lost 3 bases, with 14 bases spanning the gap. The germline V gene has CDR1 MDHEN and CDR2 SYDVKM. The CDR3 DNA follows: TGTGCCAGCAGCTCCACAAGGAGGCACTATGGCTACACCTTC. This translates into CASSSTRRHYGYTF.

V is TRBV3-1 (or the pseudogene TRBV3-2) and J is TRBJ2-6; D unresolved. There are 18 residues in the CDR3. Germline assignment: CDR1 LGHDT and CDR2 YNNKEL (reference sequence). Trimming stripped 4 bases from V and 3 bases from J, with 19 bases between. CDR3 nucleotides: TGTGCCAGCAGCCCACATCCCTCTCCGCTTATTGGGGCCAACGTCCTGACTTTC. Translating gives CASSPHPSPLIGANVLTF.

This chain links TRBV27 with TRBJ1-2, with D tentatively TRBD1 (6 bases). Germline assignment: CDR1 MNHEY and CDR2 SMNVEV (reference sequence). V lost 5 bases and J lost 6, with 13 bases in between. CDR3 size: 13 residues. In nucleotides, the CDR3 is TGTGCCAGCAGTCGTTCGGGGGGCGATGGCTACACCTTC. Its translation: CASSRSGGDGYTF.

The chain has TRBV5-1 and TRBJ2-3; 10 bases fit TRBD2. The length of the CDR3 is 17 residues. Germline trimming cut 5 bases from V and 4 bases from J; bases unmatched to any gene: 13. Germline CDR1 is SGHRS and CDR2 is YFSETQ. The CDR3 sequence: CASRPLRLAGLSDTQYF. The CDR3, as DNA: TGCGCCAGCAGACCGCTCAGACTAGCGGGCTTATCAGATACGCAGTATTTT. Full variable domain (rest looked up from reference TRBV5-1 and TRBJ2-3): KAGVTQTPRYLIKTRGQQVTLSCSPISGHRSVSWYQQTPGQGLQFLFEYFSETQRNKGNFPGRFSGRQFSNSRSEMNVSTLELGDSALYLCASRPLRLAGLSDTQYFGPGTRLTVL.

This chain links TRBV2 with TRBJ1-4; 7 nucleotides line up with TRBD1. This CDR3 is 14 amino acids long. J lost 8 bases, V lost 3 bases, and 6 bases had no gene match. CDR1 is SNHLY and CDR2 is FYNNEI in the germline V gene. DNA for the CDR3: TGTGCCAGCAGTGACGAGGGGGCGTGGGAAAAACTGTTTTTT. This codes for CASSDEGAWEKLFF.

The chain combines TRBV3-1 (or the pseudogene TRBV3-2) with TRBJ2-3, with a tentative D call TRBD2 (6 bases). V lost 5 bases, J lost 4 bases, and 16 bases lay in between. Per the germline V gene, CDR1 is LGHDT and CDR2 is YNNKEL (reference sequence). The CDR3 spans 15 residues. Here the CDR3 reads CASSGGTVRADTQYF. The CDR3 DNA sequence: TGTGCCAGCAGCGGAGGGACGGTAAGAGCAGATACGCAGTATTTT.

The chain is built from TRBV7-6 and TRBJ2-1; 7 bases agree with TRBD2. This CDR3 is 16 amino acids long. The ends lost 3 bases at V and 1 base at J; junction bases unmatched: 6. CDR1 and CDR2 (germline): SGHVS, FNYEAQ. Written as DNA, the CDR3 is TGTGCCAGCAGCTTTTTCAGCGGGGAGTCCTACAATGAGCAGTTCTTC. Translated, it gives CASSFFSGESYNEQFF.

The gene calls are TRBV30 and TRBJ2-7, with a possible D match to TRBD1 (5 bases). This CDR3 has 13 residues. Germline-derived CDR1 and CDR2 are GTSNPN and SVGIG (reference sequence). V was shortened by 5 bases and J by 3 bases, with 14 bases between the two germline ends. In DNA, the CDR3 is TGTGCCTGGGAGCAGGGATTCGGCTACGAGCAGTACTTC. Translation: CAWEQGFGYEQYF.

J is TRBJ2-1 and V is TRBV5-1; weak D call: TRBD2 (5 bases). Germline V lookup: CDR1 SGHRS, CDR2 YFSETQ. V gave up 4 bases and J gave up 2 bases, with 16 bases separating them. The CDR3 consists of 16 residues. The CDR3 protein is CASSPVGLATYNEQFF. In nucleotides, the CDR3 is TGCGCCAGCAGCCCGGTTGGGCTAGCCACCTACAATGAGCAGTTCTTC.

CDR3 in DNA: TGTGCCAGCAGCTTTAGAGAAGGAGGCACCATATATTTT. This gives the protein CASSFREGGTIYF. The chain recombines TRBV5-8 with TRBJ1-3; D is ambiguous. The CDR3 is 13 residues long. Per the germline V gene, CDR1 is SGHTS and CDR2 is YDEGEE. The V end lost 2 bases, the J end lost 9 bases, and 12 bases lay between the germline ends.